This section outlines one T cell receptor beta chain sequence together with its context. The antigen is unknown. This may stem from a read error, because a much larger clone lies one nucleotide away. The CDR3 runs 14 residues. CDR1 DFQATT and CDR2 SNEGSKA come from the germline V gene (reference sequence). The record originates from a study of regulatory T cells in long-lasting Graves disease. HTBI primers from iRepertoire and Arm-PCR of CDR3 regions yielded the TCR beta libraries. TCRdb recomputed calls from the multiplex PCR reads with MiXCR, one row per CDR3 protein. The data show about 400,000 distinct CDR3 sequences, with under 25% seen just once and about a fifth held by the top ten. Broader study findings: Those with persistent Graves' had less TCR diversity than newly diagnosed patients. Favored usage of TRBV28, TRBJ1-2 and TRBJ2-5 was recorded in persistent disease.

Time point: persistent/refractory GD, antithyroid drugs over 5 years with positive TRAb. With RNA extracted from PBMCs as input, the TCR library was made. Guidelines of the American Thyroid Association were used to diagnose Graves' disease. V gene TRBV20-1 combines with J gene TRBJ1-2; D is undetermined. The sequencing here drew on peripheral blood mononuclear cells (PBMCs), taken when the disease was refractory, from a patient treated with antithyroid drugs. The sequence was obtained from a female donor with Graves disease. CDR3 loop: CSVRDPDNNYGYTF. The CDR3, as DNA: TGCAGTGTTAGAGACCCCGACAACAACTATGGCTACACCTTC.